These 5 T cell receptor beta chains were all obtained from the same sample, sequenced in a study of T cell changes during pregnancy in multiple sclerosis. Repertoires were generated with immunoSEQ multiplex PCR, while TCRdb's copy carries only in-frame clones and drops some. This table has fewer than 65,000 clones, 91% appearing once. The sequencing here drew on peripheral blood, taken in the third trimester of pregnancy. These receptors were taken from a female donor in good health, enrolled as a control in a pregnancy study.

The genes are TRBV6-5 and TRBJ2-3; TRBD2 matches 10 bases. The trim removed 6 bases at V and 4 bases at J, leaving 4 bases unmatched. Germline CDR1 is MNHEY and CDR2 is SVGAGI. The CDR3 has 14 residues. The CDR3 coding sequence is TGTGCCAGCAGGAGCGGGGGGGCGGCAGATACGCAGTATTTT. Translated, it gives CASRSGGAADTQYF.

V usage is TRBV2 and J usage is TRBJ2-7; 7 positions agree with TRBD1. Germline loops: CDR1 SNHLY, CDR2 FYNNEI. V dropped 1 base and J dropped 4; count of bases not matched to a gene: 1. CDR3 length equals 13 residues. The CDR3 DNA reads as TGTGCCAGCAGTGAAGGGGGACAGTACGAGCAGTACTTC. This translates into CASSEGGQYEQYF. The variable domain in full, with the rest retrieved from reference TRBV2 and TRBJ2-7, is EPEVTQTPSHQVTQMGQEVILRCVPISNHLYFYWYRQILGQKVEFLVSFYNNEISEKSEIFDDQFSVERPDGSNFTLKIRSTKLEDSAMYFCASSEGGQYEQYFGPGTRLTVT.

The chain couples TRBV9 to TRBJ2-7, with D unresolved. The CDR3 loop spans 14 amino acids. The germline V gene has CDR1 SGDLS and CDR2 YYNGEE. V dropped 0 bases and J dropped 5 bases, with 12 bases sitting between them. CDR3 sequence: CASSVASGADEQYF. CDR3 nucleotides: TGTGCCAGCAGCGTAGCTTCCGGCGCGGACGAGCAGTACTTC.

V is TRBV6-7 and J is TRBJ2-4, with D perhaps matching TRBD1 (6 bases). TRBV6-7 is an open reading frame, and its role is uncertain. Trimming removed 6 bases from V and 0 bases from J, with 15 bases in between. The CDR3 runs 16 residues. The CDR3, as DNA: TGTGCCAGCAGACAACAGGGACACTTAGCCAAAAACATTCAGTACTTC. It codes for CASRQQGHLAKNIQYF.

The chain carries TRBV18 and TRBJ2-7; 7 bases line up with TRBD1. Trimming removed 2 bases from V and 5 bases from J; junction bases left unmatched: 3. The germline V gene has CDR1 KGHSH and CDR2 LQKENI. The CDR3 contains 13 residues. This CDR3 reads CASSPDRANEQYF. DNA for the CDR3: TGTGCCAGCTCACCAGACAGGGCCAACGAGCAGTACTTC.